This T cell receptor (beta chain) was profiled in a study of shared clonotypes between healthy human individuals. Points from the study as a whole: The study found lower generation probabilities in non-shared clonotypes than in those shared by all four donors.

This CDR3 region has 15 residues. Germline CDR1 MNHEY, CDR2 SMNVEV (reference sequence). With V trimmed by 3 bases and J by 7 bases, 6 bases remained unmatched. Samples underwent the assay at deep level. Measured with immunoSEQ multiplex PCR; TCRdb has only the in-frame clones, and not every one. The data show about 2.4 million clones, 93% seen once. Remarks on this clone: Its specificity is not known.

Nashville, Tennessee was home to all donors, each a Caucasian adult. Sequences were obtained from naive CD4+ T cells from PBMCs. Described subset: CD45RA+ positively selected. The clonotype originates from a man between 18 and 35 years old in good health. Some clones in this sample may be carry-over from other donors' samples. The chain recombines TRBV27 with TRBJ2-1; 10 bases line up with TRBD2. This chain's CDR3 is CASSLGSGRRNEQFF. The DNA for the CDR3 is TGTGCCAGCAGTTTGGGTAGCGGGAGGAGAAATGAGCAGTTCTTC.